Each of the 10 T cell receptor beta chains below was sequenced from the same sample in a study of blood T cells in healthy people across ages. PCR was performed a second time for roughly 7 to 11 cycles using a sample-barcoded 5' primer and a J-beta primer mix. TCRdb analysed the 5' RACE reads with MiXCR anew, one entry per CDR3 protein. The table records 550,000 to 800,000 distinct CDR3 sequences, more than 20% of them present only once. Sequenced material: blood. The source is a man in his 70s in good health.

The chain joins TRBV27 to TRBJ1-1; D is perhaps TRBD1 (5 bases). V lost 2 bases and J lost 6, with 13 bases in between. The germline V gene encodes CDR1 MNHEY and CDR2 SMNVEV (reference sequence). There are 14 residues in the CDR3. This chain's CDR3 is CASSLRGVGSEAFF. The CDR3, as DNA: TGTGCCAGCAGTTTAAGGGGAGTTGGTTCTGAAGCTTTCTTT.

This clonotype was seen more than once but under ten times. The V call is TRBV11-2, the J call TRBJ2-1; 7 bases agree with TRBD2. CDR1 is SGHAT and CDR2 is FQNNGV in the germline V gene. The CDR3 runs 17 residues. Trimming took 2 bases from V and 2 from J; bases not matched to a gene: 9. The CDR3 DNA sequence: TGTGCCAGCAGCTTAAGGGGCCGTGCGGGAGCCTACAATGAGCAGTTCTTC. This sequence encodes CASSLRGRAGAYNEQFF.

V gene TRBV20-1 combines with J gene TRBJ2-1; D might be TRBD1 or TRBD2, each matching 6 bases. Trimming removed 1 base from V and 6 bases from J, with 16 bases in between. There are 15 residues in the CDR3. Germline values: CDR1 DFQATT, CDR2 SNEGSKA (reference sequence). The CDR3 DNA sequence: TGCAGTGCTAGAGTTCCGAGGGGGGATGGCAATGAGCAGTTCTTC. Amino acid sequence: CSARVPRGDGNEQFF.

This clonotype showed up just a few times. The chain employs TRBV7-8 and TRBJ2-5; the match to TRBD2 covers 7 bases. The J call is in doubt because the DNA end fits TRBJ2-1 better. Germline lookup yields CDR1 SGHVS and CDR2 FQNEAQ. The CDR3 length is 16 residues. The CDR3 sequence: CASSLSPGLSGGEQFF. CDR3 in DNA: TGTGCCAGCAGCCTCAGCCCGGGACTATCGGGAGGTGAGCAGTTCTTC.

The V and J genes are TRBV2 and TRBJ1-2; no firm D call. CDR3 size: 14 residues. CDR1 and CDR2 (germline): SNHLY, FYNNEI. The V and J ends lost 1 base and 5 bases respectively, with 11 bases between them. CDR3 DNA: TGTGCCAGCAGTGAAGAAGGGCTCGGTTATGGCTACACCTTC. As protein: CASSEEGLGYGYTF.

This clonotype was found a few times. The gene calls are TRBV4-3 and TRBJ1-2; no clear D gene. This CDR3 is built from 15 residues. Germline V gene data show CDR1 as LGHNA and CDR2 as YSLEER. With 0 bases removed from V and 1 base from J, the gap between germline ends came to 9 bases. This CDR3 reads CASSQDLKDNYGYTF. DNA for the CDR3: TGCGCCAGCAGCCAAGATCTGAAGGATAACTATGGCTACACCTTC.

This chain connects TRBV28 to TRBJ2-3, with D tentatively TRBD2 (5 bases). Trimming shortened V by 3 bases and J by 2 bases, and 9 bases separated the two germline ends. The CDR3 runs to 14 residues. Germline CDR1 and CDR2: MDHEN and SYDVKM. The CDR3: CASSLDFYTDTQYF. The CDR3, as DNA: TGTGCCAGCAGTTTGGACTTTTACACAGATACGCAGTATTTT.

This chain links TRBV5-6 with TRBJ2-1; 11 bases match TRBD1. The J call may be in error: the DNA end matches TRBJ2-7 better. The CDR3 length is 18 residues. Germline loops: CDR1 SGHDT, CDR2 YYEEEE. CDR3 loop: CASSDRDRGTKTYYEQYF. The CDR3 DNA follows: TGTGCCAGCAGCGACCGGGACAGGGGGACCAAAACATACTACGAGCAGTACTTC.

The gene calls are TRBV29-1 and TRBJ1-1; 7 positions agree with TRBD1. CDR1 SQVTM and CDR2 ANQGSEA come from the germline V gene. V lost 7 bases to trimming and J lost 8 bases; unmatched junction nucleotides: 7. This CDR3 has 11 residues. CDR3 DNA: TGCAGCGCTAGCGACAGGGCCGAAGCTTTCTTT. Translated, it gives CSASDRAEAFF.

This clonotype was counted only a few times. This chain joins TRBV12-3 or TRBV12-4 and TRBJ2-1, with 13 bases fitting TRBD2. The V segment lost 4 bases and the J segment 9 bases; nucleotides outside the gene matches: 3. This CDR3 region has 14 residues. CDR3 residues: CASSWGTSGTEQFF. CDR3 nucleotide sequence: TGTGCCAGCAGTTGGGGGACTAGCGGGACTGAGCAGTTCTTC.